The sequence of this T cell receptor (beta chain) was determined in a study of cytomegalovirus exposure and HLA in healthy donors (dated by TCRdb to 2015 to 2018). Regarding the complete study: An earlier analysis of 587 of the donors reported 250 to 300 Gb of sequence data and some 100 million unique TCR beta sequences from 150 million to 200 million T cells. About 300 gigabases of sequencing data and some 85 million unique TCR sequences were included in an early release covering about 620 HLA-typed donors. Of the 398 genotyped donors, approximately 80% were placed in the genetic ancestry cluster associated with self-reported Caucasian donors. The aim of the study was to test whether cataloging public T cell receptors could identify signatures of past pathogen exposure. Using immunosequencing, the study profiled T cell repertoires from 500 to 800 subjects and related those repertoires to cytomegalovirus serostatus. Besides the first cohort of 550 to 750 subjects, a separate validation cohort made up of roughly 120 different subjects was used. High-throughput TCR immunosequencing, statistical association of individual TCRs with disease status, and machine learning were combined to predict cytomegalovirus infection status. A later analysis re-analyzed previously published TCR beta repertoires from 650 to 800 donors and added high-resolution HLA genotyping to study TCR occurrence patterns. Rather than using new phenotypic data, the later analysis identified candidate immune exposures from TCR beta sequences and from how often those sequences occurred across donors. In an earlier analysis of a few hundred of the donors, high-throughput TCR beta sequencing was used to judge whether each TCR beta V gene segment behaved as functional or pseudogenic. Donor age, sex, ethnicity and CMV serostatus were collected together with the repertoire data. Genome-wide SNP genotypes for about 65% of the 666 donors were used in a later genetic analysis, which treated that subset as a discovery cohort. Every discovery cohort repertoire had been produced on one sequencing platform. Both class I and class II loci were covered by HLA typing, at four-digit resolution. The number of donors typed differed by locus, with roughly 629-640 for A, B, C, DRB1 and DQB1, roughly 520 for DQA1, 600 to 610 for DPA1, and around 460 for DPB1. Because of strong linkage in the cohort, five DR-DQ haplotypes were treated as single units for association and clustering. On average, about 200,000 unique TCR beta nucleotide sequences were sequenced per donor among about 400 genotyped donors of the cohort, with roughly a sixth of those sequences being non-productive.

The germline V gene yields KGHSH for CDR1 and LQKENI for CDR2. The CDR3, from cysteine to phenylalanine, totals 14 residues. Only the CDR3 region is kept as DNA, spanning 42 bases read in frame from base 1. V is clipped by 0 bases and J by 2 bases, and the sequence between their germline boundaries is 7 bases long. Library preparation was by the immunoSEQ multiplex PCR assay. The multiplex PCR relied on a mix of 60 forward primers for TCR Vbeta segments and 13 reverse primers for TCR Jbeta segments. A multiplex PCR assay on genomic DNA amplified the CDR3 region of rearranged TCR beta genes. The Illumina HiSeq System was used to sequence the amplified TCR beta libraries as 87-base-pair reads. Processing in the source paper ran as follows. In a later analysis, tens of millions of unique TCR beta chains were counted across the approximately 670 repertoires, and about 10 million of these chains were shared by at least two donors. To remove PCR and sequencing errors, raw reads were error-corrected and collapsed into unique sequences using a nearest-neighbor algorithm that merged closely related sequences. V, D and J gene segments were assigned by aligning CDR3 sequences to IMGT reference sequences. Each retained sequence needed at least a six-nucleotide match to both a V gene segment and a J gene segment. A rearrangement counted as productive if the CDR3 had no stop codons and remained in frame with V and J, and every other rearrangement counted as non-productive. CDR3 was defined according to IMGT convention as the region running from the second conserved V-encoded cysteine to the conserved J-encoded phenylalanine. Sequences without an unambiguous match to a single V gene segment were excluded from the earlier analysis of about 600 of the donors. In an earlier analysis of several hundred of the donors, V segments were called functional above 56.7% productive rearrangements and were called segregating when the between-donor standard deviation exceeded 5%. A statistical classification framework was built to diagnose cytomegalovirus status from the catalog of TCR beta chain sequences. In a later analysis, TCR nucleotide sequences were compared against IMGT/GENE-DB human TR gene sequences so that V and J genes could be assigned. A later analysis assigned CDR3 sequences and most-parsimonious VDJ recombination scenarios with the TCRdist pipeline. In a later analysis, each TCR beta chain was defined by its CDR3 amino acid sequence together with its V-gene family, and reads without a unique V-gene family were excluded. In a later analysis, some 600 highly shared, low-generation-probability nucleotide sequences were removed to address suspected cross-contamination and a sequencing artifact. In a later analysis, a clonal expansion index for each public chain was calculated from normalized within-repertoire ranks of inferred template counts. Generation probabilities in a later analysis came from a VDJ recombination model fitted to out-of-frame rearrangements, and those results were checked against IGoR. In a later analysis, TCR-TCR, TCR-HLA and TCR-CMV co-occurrence was scored with hypergeometric tests, and a repertoire-size bias correction was applied to TCR pairs. A later analysis estimated false discovery rates by permuting HLA or CMV assignments 20 times. In a later analysis, co-occurring TCRs were grouped using DBSCAN, and TCRdist sequence similarity was added for clustering within HLA-allele-positive subsets. Repertoires with fewer than 30,000 or more than 120,000 public chains, plus five repertoires with anomalous nucleotide sharing, were excluded from co-occurrence clustering. What TCRdb holds here is the immuneACCESS table cut down to in-frame rearrangements. Part of the clones is not present; checked against another copy, under half of the missing clones reflect an unresolved V gene, and the others are unexplained. V and J calls and clone size come straight from that table; D and trimming were deduced from the DNA. The table for this sample lists roughly 150,000 clones; 84% of them were counted only once. The ten largest clones represent around 0.97% of the sample.

On this clone: There is no known antigen for this receptor. No per-base quality is available; no much larger clone lies one base away.

General conclusions and limits of the study: The authors suggested that the approach could potentially be generalized to other disease states and immunological phenotypes. Because the 87-base-pair reads could not distinguish some IMGT-functional V segments, including TRBV6-2 and TRBV6-3, those segments were excluded. At a false discovery rate of 0.05, a later analysis linked under 20,000 TCR beta sequences to specific HLA alleles. A further reported finding was that TCR beta sequences accurately predicted the HLA-A and HLA-B alleles for most subjects in the first cohort. A later genetic analysis associated a missense DCLRE1C variant with V-gene and J-gene trimming of TCR beta chains, and an independent cohort replicated the association. Because counts were too low, 15 to 20 rarely observed V segments, including chromosome 9 orphons, were excluded from the earlier analysis of about 500 of the donors. Several of the top co-occurrence clusters appeared to be linked to parvovirus B19, influenza, CMV and Epstein-Barr virus, according to a later analysis. While some public TCRs were present in many individuals, most TCR sequences turned up only very rarely across donors. In a later analysis, TCR association rates were found to vary across HLA loci, with the most associated TCRs seen for DRB1 alleles and the fewest for HLA-C alleles. Most CMV-associated TCR beta chains appeared to be HLA-restricted in a later analysis, and the HLA associations seemed to be driven largely by CMV exposure. Only TCR beta chains were sequenced in this cohort, and the absence of alpha or paired-chain data limited detectable features. Compared with the 666-donor mean, donors in an Asian-associated ancestry cluster had fewer N-insertions in productive TCRs, according to a later genetic analysis. Because some donors lacked HLA typing at each locus, the association tests relied only on the typed subset. The presence/absence analyses assumed that sequencing depth was roughly uniform across donors, and that assumption may not be true. A group of highly shared sequence variants was considered likely to be a technical artifact of the sequencing pipeline. An earlier analysis of 450 to 750 of the donors showed that most TCR beta V segments appeared in productive rearrangements either about 87% or about 30% of the time, which broadly matched IMGT annotations. Correlated functional status among segregating V segments might be attributable to linkage disequilibrium, but an unknown experimental factor could not be ruled out. When HLA alleles, especially DR and DQ, strongly co-occurred, attributing TCR associations to individual alleles was difficult. In vitro tests confirmed that a few of the cytomegalovirus-associated TCR beta chains recognize cytomegalovirus antigens. The classifier was reported to diagnose cytomegalovirus status with high specificity and sensitivity in both the original and validation cohorts. The study listed approximately 150 TCR beta chains as associated with cytomegalovirus. The only immune exposure information available for the cohort was CMV serostatus. Compared with equally common non-associated chains, HLA-associated TCR beta chains in a later analysis were more clonally expanded and had lower generation probabilities.

The cohort was made up of under 800 healthy bone marrow donors. Cohort members were all nominally healthy when sampled, although unrecorded immune exposures were likely present. The donor tested CMV seronegative, placing the donor among the roughly 400 seronegative members of the cohort. A peripheral blood sample was provided by each donor, and peripheral blood mononuclear cells were used for TCR beta sequencing. Genomic DNA extraction from the blood cell samples was performed with the Qiagen DNeasy Blood Extraction Kit. The sequenced material came from PBMCs. The sequence was collected from a man aged 30-40 years in good health and CMV-seronegative. The chain uses TRBV18 and TRBJ1-2; the D gene is perhaps TRBD1, on 5 matching bases. The nucleotide sequence reads TGTGCCAGCTCACCACCGGGGCAGAACTATGGCTACACCTTC. It is translated as CASSPPGQNYGYTF.